These 25 T cell receptor beta chains share one sample of origin, sequenced in a study of cytomegalovirus exposure and HLA in healthy donors. Sequencing was performed with immunoSEQ multiplex PCR; in TCRdb, only in-frame clones are kept and a portion is missing. The repertoire holds some 45,000 clones, with around 94% as singletons. Sequenced material: PBMCs. Receptors were obtained from a woman in her late teens or twenties in good health and CMV-seropositive.

The J gene is TRBJ1-4, the V gene TRBV5-1; 10 positions match TRBD1. Germline-derived CDR1 and CDR2 are SGHRS and YFSETQ. This CDR3 has 14 residues. Trimming cost V 2 bases and J 7 bases; bases outside gene matches: 2. This CDR3 reads CASSFGQGGEKLFF. The CDR3 coding sequence is TGCGCCAGCAGCTTCGGACAGGGGGGTGAAAAACTGTTTTTT.

V usage is TRBV14 and J usage is TRBJ2-7, with D maybe TRBD2 (5 bases). The CDR3 length is 13 residues. Germline-derived CDR1 and CDR2 are SGHDN and FVKESK. Trimming took 0 bases from V and 5 from J, leaving 8 bases between them. The CDR3 region has the DNA TGTGCCAGCAGCCAAGATCGGGGAAACGAGCAGTACTTC. Residues: CASSQDRGNEQYF.

This chain uses TRBV19 with TRBJ2-3; 8 bases are a match to TRBD2. This CDR3 has 18 amino acids. CDR1 LNHDA and CDR2 SQIVND come from the germline V gene (reference sequence). The V segment lost 6 bases and the J segment 0 bases; nucleotides outside the gene matches: 14. Here the CDR3 reads CASRKGGSASGSTDTQYF. CDR3 bases: TGTGCCAGTAGGAAAGGCGGTAGTGCTAGCGGGAGCACAGATACGCAGTATTTT.

The chain recombines TRBV11-2 with TRBJ2-3; D is possibly TRBD2 (6 bases). The CDR3 sequence is 17 residues long. Trimming cost V 4 bases and J 4 bases, with 21 bases left between them. Germline V gene sequence: CDR1 SGHAT, CDR2 FQNNGV. For the CDR3, the DNA is TGTGCCAGCAGCTCGCACGGGCGGAGGGGATCCCCAGATACGCAGTATTTT. This gives the protein CASSSHGRRGSPDTQYF. The full variable domain, rest sourced from reference TRBV11-2 and TRBJ2-3, is EAGVAQSPRYKIIEKRQSVAFWCNPISGHATLYWYQQILGQGPKLLIQFQNNGVVDDSQLPKDRFSAERLKGVDSTLKIQPAKLEDSAVYLCASSSHGRRGSPDTQYFGPGTRLTVL.

The V call is TRBV5-6, the J call TRBJ2-2, with 7 bases that match TRBD2. The CDR3 has 17 amino acids. Germline assignment: CDR1 SGHDT and CDR2 YYEEEE. Trimming at V came to 0 bases and at J to 6 bases, leaving 11 bases not matched to a gene. The CDR3 sequence: CASSLVLAREQAGELFF. CDR3 bases: TGTGCCAGCAGCTTGGTCCTAGCGCGGGAGCAAGCCGGGGAGCTGTTTTTT.

The genes are TRBV4-3 and TRBJ2-1, with D perhaps TRBD2 (5 bases). This CDR3 is built from 16 residues. Germline values: CDR1 LGHNA, CDR2 YSLEER. V was pared by 1 base and J by 6 bases, with 16 bases between. The CDR3 DNA sequence: TGCGCCAGCAGCCAAGTTCCAGTTTTAGGAGGCAATGAGCAGTTCTTC. It specifies CASSQVPVLGGNEQFF.

The chain joins TRBV2 to TRBJ2-1, with 8 bases fitting TRBD2. The CDR3 spans 15 residues. The trim removed 2 bases at V and 3 bases at J, leaving 3 bases unmatched. Germline V gene sequence: CDR1 SNHLY, CDR2 FYNNEI. The CDR3 bases are TGTGCCAGCAGTGAACTAGCGGGTCGCTACAATGAGCAGTTCTTC. Translation: CASSELAGRYNEQFF.

V is TRBV6-4 and J is TRBJ2-3, with TRBD2 as a possible D gene (6 bases). Trimming removed 3 bases from V and 6 bases from J, with 10 bases in between. From germline, CDR1 is MRHNA and CDR2 SNTAGT. The CDR3 extends over 13 amino acids. CDR3 nucleotides: TGTGCCAGCAGTGAGCGGGGATCCGATACGCAGTATTTT. Translation gives CASSERGSDTQYF.

The genes are TRBV2 and TRBJ2-7; D remains unclear. The V gene lost 0 bases and the J gene lost 0 bases, with 9 bases spanning the gap. The CDR3 has 15 residues. Germline assignment: CDR1 SNHLY and CDR2 FYNNEI. CDR3 DNA: TGTGCCAGCAGTGAAGCGCTTGGCGGCTCCTACGAGCAGTACTTC. As protein: CASSEALGGSYEQYF.

The chain is built from TRBV7-2 and TRBJ1-6; D gene ambiguous. The CDR3 runs to 15 residues. Trimming removed 5 bases from V and 2 bases from J, with 10 bases in between. Germline-derived CDR1 and CDR2 are SGHTA and FQGNSA. CDR3 residues: CASSTRLTYNSPLHF. In nucleotides, the CDR3 is TGTGCCAGCAGCACTCGACTAACCTATAATTCACCCCTCCACTTT. The full variable domain, in which reference TRBV7-2 and TRBJ1-6 provide the parts outside the CDR3, is GAGVSQSPSNKVTEKGKDVELRCDPISGHTALYWYRQSLGQGLEFLIYFQGNSAPDKSGLPSDRFSAERTGGSVSTLTIQRTQQEDSAVYLCASSTRLTYNSPLHFGNGTRLTVT.

The chain links TRBV28 to TRBJ2-2; D not certain. CDR3 length equals 14 residues. Germline values: CDR1 MDHEN, CDR2 SYDVKM. Trimming pared 1 base from V and 1 base from J, leaving 4 bases between. In nucleotides, the CDR3 is TGTGCCAGCAGTTTATTCAAGAACACCGGGGAGCTGTTTTTT. It codes for CASSLFKNTGELFF. Based on the CDR3 plus reference TRBV28 and TRBJ2-2, the full variable domain is DVKVTQSSRYLVKRTGEKVFLECVQDMDHENMFWYRQDPGLGLRLIYFSYDVKMKEKGDIPEGYSVSREKKERFSLILESASTNQTSMYLCASSLFKNTGELFFGEGSRLTVL.

V gene TRBV28 combines with J gene TRBJ2-1; 12 nucleotides agree with TRBD2. The germline V gene has CDR1 MDHEN and CDR2 SYDVKM. The J segment lost 7 bases and the V segment lost 3 bases, leaving 16 bases of the junction unmatched. CDR3 length equals 19 residues. In DNA form, the CDR3 reads TGTGCCAGCAGTTTTCTAGCGGGAGGGCCAAGTTTAGAGTTGAATGAGCAGTTCTTC. It is translated as CASSFLAGGPSLELNEQFF.

The chain couples TRBV7-8 to TRBJ1-6; D call uncertain. The CDR3 spans 15 residues. Germline V lookup: CDR1 SGHVS, CDR2 FQNEAQ. Trimming stripped 5 bases from V and 5 bases from J, with 13 bases between. CDR3 coding DNA: TGTGCCAGCAGCCCAATGAGTAGAGATAATTCACCCCTCCACTTT. This encodes CASSPMSRDNSPLHF. Full variable domain (outside the CDR3, taken from reference TRBV7-8 and TRBJ1-6): GAGVSQSPRYKVAKRGQDVALRCDPISGHVSLFWYQQALGQGPEFLTYFQNEAQLDKSGLPSDRFFAERPEGSVSTLKIQRTQQEDSAVYLCASSPMSRDNSPLHFGNGTRLTVT.

J is TRBJ1-5 and V is TRBV18; D perhaps matches TRBD1 (5 bases). From germline, CDR1 is KGHSH and CDR2 LQKENI. This CDR3 spans 15 amino acids. V dropped 3 bases and J dropped 6 bases, with 15 bases sitting between them. The CDR3 reads CASSPLGGNSQPQHF. CDR3 nucleotides: TGTGCCAGCTCACCGCTGGGGGGTAATAGTCAGCCCCAGCATTTT. The full variable domain, in which reference TRBV18 and TRBJ1-5 provide the parts outside the CDR3, is NAGVMQNPRHLVRRRGQEARLRCSPMKGHSHVYWYRQLPEEGLKFMVYLQKENIIDESGMPKERFSAEFPKEGPSILRIQQVVRGDSAAYFCASSPLGGNSQPQHFGDGTRLSIL.

The rearrangement joins TRBV2 to TRBJ2-7; 9 nucleotides match TRBD1. Germline V lookup: CDR1 SNHLY, CDR2 FYNNEI. The CDR3 runs 14 residues. V dropped 6 bases and J dropped 2; count of bases not matched to a gene: 5. CDR3 protein: CASRPTGGAYEQYF. CDR3 in DNA: TGTGCCAGCAGGCCGACAGGGGGAGCCTACGAGCAGTACTTC.

The rearrangement links TRBV10-1 to TRBJ2-1, with 9 bases aligning to TRBD1. From germline, CDR1 is WNHNN and CDR2 SYGVQD (reference sequence). The junction had 6 bases not matched to a gene; V was cut back by 5 bases and J by 4 bases. This CDR3 is built from 15 residues. CDR3 DNA: TGCGCCAGCAGTCCGGGACAGGGCGATTACAATGAGCAGTTCTTC. Its translation: CASSPGQGDYNEQFF.

This chain links TRBV5-1 with TRBJ2-5, with 7 bases identical to TRBD1. This CDR3 is built from 14 residues. V lost 2 bases to trimming and J lost 4 bases; unmatched junction nucleotides: 5. Germline CDR1 SGHRS, CDR2 YFSETQ. In DNA form, the CDR3 reads TGCGCCAGCAGCTTTGACAGGGCGGGAGAGACCCAGTACTTC. This encodes CASSFDRAGETQYF.

This chain links TRBV30 with TRBJ2-1; D gene uncertain. Trimming shortened V by 0 bases and J by 2 bases, and 5 bases separated the two germline ends. Per the germline V gene, CDR1 is GTSNPN and CDR2 is SVGIG (reference sequence). This CDR3 has 13 residues. This chain's CDR3 is CAWSVFTYNEQFF. As DNA, the CDR3 is TGTGCCTGGAGTGTATTTACCTACAATGAGCAGTTCTTC.

This chain connects TRBV9 to TRBJ2-3, with D possibly being TRBD1 (6 bases). The CDR3 has 14 amino acids. V was clipped by 3 bases and J by 3 bases, with 11 bases between them. CDR1 is SGDLS and CDR2 is YYNGEE in the germline V gene. The CDR3 DNA reads as TGTGCCAGCAGCGAGGGGGTTGGGACAGATACGCAGTATTTT. It specifies CASSEGVGTDTQYF.

The chain has TRBV7-9 and TRBJ1-1; no definite D call. CDR1 and CDR2 (germline): SEHNR, FQNEAQ (reference sequence). Between the trimmed V and J ends, which lost 5 bases and 2 bases, there was a span of 18 bases. The CDR3 covers 16 residues. CDR3 nucleotide sequence: TGTGCCAGCAGCCCTTCCCTTGGCCAGCGAAACACTGAAGCTTTCTTT. Translating gives CASSPSLGQRNTEAFF.

The J gene is TRBJ2-7, the V gene TRBV10-1, with a tentative D call TRBD2 (6 bases). CDR3 length: 13 amino acids. Trimming took 2 bases from V and 9 from J, leaving 14 bases between them. Looked up from germline, CDR1 is WNHNN and CDR2 is SYGVQD (reference sequence). CDR3 sequence (DNA): TGCGCCAGCAGTGAGACTCGGGCCGGGAGGCAGTACTTC. Encoded protein: CASSETRAGRQYF.

The chain combines TRBV9 with TRBJ2-5, with 7 nucleotides matching TRBD1. Germline V lookup: CDR1 SGDLS, CDR2 YYNGEE. The V segment lost 3 bases and the J segment 5 bases; nucleotides outside the gene matches: 7. The CDR3 spans 14 residues. CDR3 protein: CASSERDRVETQYF. CDR3 DNA: TGTGCCAGCAGCGAACGAGACAGGGTGGAGACCCAGTACTTC.

V and J are TRBV12-5 and TRBJ2-3; a weak D match, TRBD1 (5 bases). The germline gives CDR1 LGHNT, CDR2 FRNRAP. The V end lost 5 bases, the J end lost 2 bases, and 11 bases lay between the germline ends. The CDR3 consists of 14 residues. The CDR3, as DNA: TGTGCTAGTGGTCCCAGGGATATCACAGATACGCAGTATTTT. It translates to CASGPRDITDTQYF.

The chain recombines TRBV29-1 with TRBJ1-5; D remains ambiguous. This CDR3 is 13 amino acids long. In germline, CDR1 is SQVTM, CDR2 ANQGSEA. Between the trimmed V and J ends, which lost 0 bases and 2 bases, there was a span of 5 bases. CDR3 nucleotides: TGCAGCGTTGAAGAGGGAGGCAATCAGCCCCAGCATTTT. It specifies CSVEEGGNQPQHF.

This clone was observed a few times. The V gene is TRBV6-4, the J gene TRBJ2-1, with D possibly being TRBD2 (6 bases). Looked up from germline, CDR1 is MRHNA and CDR2 is SNTAGT. The CDR3 runs to 15 residues. V was pared by 5 bases and J by 6 bases, with 17 bases between. The CDR3 loop is CASSPKGGATNEQFF. The CDR3 DNA reads as TGTGCCAGCAGTCCGAAGGGCGGGGCAACCAATGAGCAGTTCTTC.